This TCR beta chain was found in a study of blood T cells in healthy people across ages. Study at large: Per every two T cells, about one barcoded beta molecule was captured by template switching. Study results and caveats: Older individuals had lower TCR beta diversity per million T cells (the decline was roughly linear). Without sorted subsets, naive and antigen-experienced compartments could not be conclusively compared.

This clonotype has a count of ten or more. Its antigen is not known. With a J-beta primer mix and a sample-barcoded 5' primer, a second PCR ran about 7 to 11 cycles. In TCRdb, the 5' RACE reads were re-called with MiXCR into one record per CDR3 protein. In the table there are some 750,000 distinct CDR3 sequences, 22% of which are singletons. Trimming removed 3 bases from V and 5 bases from J, with 19 bases in between. The CDR3 contains 16 residues. The sequenced sample consisted of blood. This TCR was sampled from a man in his sixties or seventies in good health. This chain connects TRBV12-3 or TRBV12-4 to TRBJ2-5, with D possibly being TRBD2 (7 bases). Here the CDR3 reads CASSFGRGALGETQYF. The DNA for the CDR3 is TGTGCCAGCAGTTTTGGCCGGGGGGCGTTGGGTGAGACCCAGTACTTC.